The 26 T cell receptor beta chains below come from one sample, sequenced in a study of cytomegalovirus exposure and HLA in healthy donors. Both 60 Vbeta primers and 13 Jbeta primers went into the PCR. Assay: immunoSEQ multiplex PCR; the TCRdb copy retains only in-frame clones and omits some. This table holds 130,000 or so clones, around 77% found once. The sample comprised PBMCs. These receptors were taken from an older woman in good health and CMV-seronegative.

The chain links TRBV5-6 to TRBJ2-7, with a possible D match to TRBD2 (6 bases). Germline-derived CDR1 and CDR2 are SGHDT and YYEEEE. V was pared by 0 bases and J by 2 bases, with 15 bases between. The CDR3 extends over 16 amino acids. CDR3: CASSLAGSSGPYEQYF. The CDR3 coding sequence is TGTGCCAGCAGCTTGGCCGGGAGTTCGGGTCCCTACGAGCAGTACTTC. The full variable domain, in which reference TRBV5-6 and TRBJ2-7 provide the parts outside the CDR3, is DAGVTQSPTHLIKTRGQQVTLRCSPKSGHDTVSWYQQALGQGPQFIFQYYEEEERQRGNFPDRFSGHQFPNYSSELNVNALLLGDSALYLCASSLAGSSGPYEQYFGPGTRLTVT.

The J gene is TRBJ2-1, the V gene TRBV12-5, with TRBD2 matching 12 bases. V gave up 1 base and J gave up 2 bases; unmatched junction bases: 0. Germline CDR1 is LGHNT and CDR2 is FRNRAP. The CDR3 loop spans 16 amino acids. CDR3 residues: CASGLASGGAYNEQFF. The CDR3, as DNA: TGTGCTAGTGGTTTGGCTAGCGGGGGGGCCTACAATGAGCAGTTCTTC.

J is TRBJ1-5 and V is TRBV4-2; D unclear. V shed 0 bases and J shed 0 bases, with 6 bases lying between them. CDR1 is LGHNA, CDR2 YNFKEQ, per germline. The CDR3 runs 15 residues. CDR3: CASSQDKNSNQPQHF. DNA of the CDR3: TGTGCCAGCAGCCAAGACAAAAATAGCAATCAGCCCCAGCATTTT.

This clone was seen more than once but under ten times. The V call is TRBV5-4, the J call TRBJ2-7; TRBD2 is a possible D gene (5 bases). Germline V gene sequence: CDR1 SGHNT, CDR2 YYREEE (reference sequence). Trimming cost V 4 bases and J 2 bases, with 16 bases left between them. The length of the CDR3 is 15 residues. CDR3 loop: CASSEEGFGTYEQYF. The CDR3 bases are TGTGCCAGCAGCGAAGAGGGTTTCGGGACCTACGAGCAGTACTTC.

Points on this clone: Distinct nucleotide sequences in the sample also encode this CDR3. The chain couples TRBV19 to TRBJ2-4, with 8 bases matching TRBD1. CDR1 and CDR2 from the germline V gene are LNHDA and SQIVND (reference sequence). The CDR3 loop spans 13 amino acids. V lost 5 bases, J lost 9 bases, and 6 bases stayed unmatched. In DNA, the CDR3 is TGTGCCAGTAGTGCGGACAGGGATCCCATTCAGTACTTC. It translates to CASSADRDPIQYF.

CDR3 amino acids: CASSYLPGTYEQYF. For the CDR3, the DNA is TGTGCCAGCAGTTACCTGCCGGGAACCTACGAGCAGTACTTC. The chain couples TRBV6-5 to TRBJ2-7; weak D call: TRBD2 (5 bases). V was shortened by 2 bases and J by 2 bases, with 10 bases between the two germline ends. The germline gives CDR1 MNHEY, CDR2 SVGAGI. This CDR3 contains 14 residues.

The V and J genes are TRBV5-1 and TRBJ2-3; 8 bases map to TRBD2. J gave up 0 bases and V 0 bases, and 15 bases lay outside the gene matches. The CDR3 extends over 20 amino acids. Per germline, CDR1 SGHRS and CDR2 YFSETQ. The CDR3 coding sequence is TGCGCCAGCAGCTTGGCGGCTAGCGGGCAGACTTTCACTAGCACAGATACGCAGTATTTT. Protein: CASSLAASGQTFTSTDTQYF.

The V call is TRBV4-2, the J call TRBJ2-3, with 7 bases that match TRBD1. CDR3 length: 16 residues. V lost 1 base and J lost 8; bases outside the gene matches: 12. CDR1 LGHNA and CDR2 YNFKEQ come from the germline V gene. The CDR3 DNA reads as TGTGCCAGCAGCCAAGCTTCTTCAGGGGGTAGGGCTACGCAGTATTTT. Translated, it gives CASSQASSGGRATQYF.

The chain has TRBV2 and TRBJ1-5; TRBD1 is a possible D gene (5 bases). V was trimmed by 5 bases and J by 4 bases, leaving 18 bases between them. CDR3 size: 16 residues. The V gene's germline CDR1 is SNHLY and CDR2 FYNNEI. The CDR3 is CASSPPSGTSNQPQHF. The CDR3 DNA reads TGTGCCAGCAGTCCTCCGTCGGGGACTTCTAATCAGCCCCAGCATTTT.

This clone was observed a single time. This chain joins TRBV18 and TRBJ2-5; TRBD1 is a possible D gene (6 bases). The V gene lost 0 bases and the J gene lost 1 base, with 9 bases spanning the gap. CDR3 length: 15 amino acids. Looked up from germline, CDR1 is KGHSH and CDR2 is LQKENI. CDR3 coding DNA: TGTGCCAGCTCACCACCCACAGGGATCCAAGAGACCCAGTACTTC. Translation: CASSPPTGIQETQYF.

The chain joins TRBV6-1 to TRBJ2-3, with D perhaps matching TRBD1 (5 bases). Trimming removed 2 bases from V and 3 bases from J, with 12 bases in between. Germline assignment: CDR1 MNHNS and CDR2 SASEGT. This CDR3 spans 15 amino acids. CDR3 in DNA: TGTGCCAGCAGTGAATCGACCAGGGTTACAGATACGCAGTATTTT. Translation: CASSESTRVTDTQYF.

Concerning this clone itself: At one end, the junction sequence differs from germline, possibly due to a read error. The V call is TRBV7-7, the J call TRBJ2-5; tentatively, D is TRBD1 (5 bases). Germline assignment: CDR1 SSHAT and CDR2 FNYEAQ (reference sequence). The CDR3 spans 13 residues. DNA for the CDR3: TGTGCTAGCAGTCCAGGGTACGGAGAGACCCAGTACTTC. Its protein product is CASSPGYGETQYF.

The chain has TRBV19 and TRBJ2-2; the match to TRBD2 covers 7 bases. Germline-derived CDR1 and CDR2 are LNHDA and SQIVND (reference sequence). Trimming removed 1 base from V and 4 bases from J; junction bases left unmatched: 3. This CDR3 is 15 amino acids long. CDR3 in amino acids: CASSIARGSTGELFF. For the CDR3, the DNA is TGTGCCAGTAGTATAGCGCGGGGGTCCACCGGGGAGCTGTTTTTT.

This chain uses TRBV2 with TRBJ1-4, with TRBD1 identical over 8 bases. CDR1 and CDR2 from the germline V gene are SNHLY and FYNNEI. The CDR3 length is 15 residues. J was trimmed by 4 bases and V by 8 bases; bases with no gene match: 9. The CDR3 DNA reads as TGTGCCAGCCTCGTAGGGGACAGGATTAATGAAAAACTGTTTTTT. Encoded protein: CASLVGDRINEKLFF.

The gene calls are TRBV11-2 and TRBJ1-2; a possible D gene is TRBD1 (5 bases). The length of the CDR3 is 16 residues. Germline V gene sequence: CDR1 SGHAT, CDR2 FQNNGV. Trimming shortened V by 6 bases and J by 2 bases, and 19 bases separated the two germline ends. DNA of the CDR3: TGTGCCAGCAGGAGCGGGGGGTGGGCAGGAAACTATGGCTACACCTTC. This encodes CASRSGGWAGNYGYTF.

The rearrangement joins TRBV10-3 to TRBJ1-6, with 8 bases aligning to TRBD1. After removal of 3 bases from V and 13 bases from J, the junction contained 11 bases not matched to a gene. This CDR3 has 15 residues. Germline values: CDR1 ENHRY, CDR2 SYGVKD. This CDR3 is CAISDPGQGRAPLHF. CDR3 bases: TGTGCCATCAGTGACCCCGGACAGGGTAGGGCCCCCCTCCACTTT.

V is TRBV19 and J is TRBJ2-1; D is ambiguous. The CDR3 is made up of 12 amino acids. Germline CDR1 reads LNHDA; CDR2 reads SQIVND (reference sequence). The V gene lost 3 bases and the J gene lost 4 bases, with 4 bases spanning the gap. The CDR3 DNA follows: TGTGCCAGTAGTATTGAGTACAATGAGCAGTTCTTC. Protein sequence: CASSIEYNEQFF.

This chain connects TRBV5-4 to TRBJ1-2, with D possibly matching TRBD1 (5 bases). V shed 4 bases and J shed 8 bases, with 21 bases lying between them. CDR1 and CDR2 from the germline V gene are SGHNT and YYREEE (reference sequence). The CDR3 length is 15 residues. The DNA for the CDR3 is TGTGCCAGCAGCACGGGGCGGGGAACCGAACGGGGCTACACCTTC. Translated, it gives CASSTGRGTERGYTF.

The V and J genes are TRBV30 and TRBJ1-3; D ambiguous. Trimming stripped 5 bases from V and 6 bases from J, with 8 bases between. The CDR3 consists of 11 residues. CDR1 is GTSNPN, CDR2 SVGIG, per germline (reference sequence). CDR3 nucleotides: TGTGCCTGGGAGCATTTAAACACCATATATTTT. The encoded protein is CAWEHLNTIYF.

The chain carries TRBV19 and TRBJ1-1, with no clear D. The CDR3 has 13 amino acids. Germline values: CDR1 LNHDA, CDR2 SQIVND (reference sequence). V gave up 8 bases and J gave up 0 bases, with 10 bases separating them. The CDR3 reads CASRLVVNTEAFF. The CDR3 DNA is TGTGCCAGTCGACTTGTCGTGAACACTGAAGCTTTCTTT.

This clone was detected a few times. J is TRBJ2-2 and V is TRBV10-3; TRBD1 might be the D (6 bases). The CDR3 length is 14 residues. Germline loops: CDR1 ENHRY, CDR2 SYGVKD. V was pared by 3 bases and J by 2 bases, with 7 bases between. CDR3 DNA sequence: TGTGCCATCAGTGAACAGGGAAACACCGGGGAGCTGTTTTTT. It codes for CAISEQGNTGELFF.

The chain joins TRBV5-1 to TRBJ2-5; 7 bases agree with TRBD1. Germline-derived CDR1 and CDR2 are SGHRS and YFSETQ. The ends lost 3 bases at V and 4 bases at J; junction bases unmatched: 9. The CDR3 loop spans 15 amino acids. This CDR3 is CASSYHRQGTETQYF. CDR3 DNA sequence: TGCGCCAGCAGCTACCATCGACAGGGTACAGAGACCCAGTACTTC. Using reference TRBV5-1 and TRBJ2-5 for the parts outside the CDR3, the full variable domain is KAGVTQTPRYLIKTRGQQVTLSCSPISGHRSVSWYQQTPGQGLQFLFEYFSETQRNKGNFPGRFSGRQFSNSRSEMNVSTLELGDSALYLCASSYHRQGTETQYFGPGTRLLVL.

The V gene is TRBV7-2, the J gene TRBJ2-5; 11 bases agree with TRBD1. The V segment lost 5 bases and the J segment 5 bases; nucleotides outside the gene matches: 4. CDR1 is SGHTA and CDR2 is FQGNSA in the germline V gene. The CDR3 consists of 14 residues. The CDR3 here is CASSRDRGDETQYF. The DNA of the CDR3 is TGTGCCAGCAGCCGGGACAGGGGGGATGAGACCCAGTACTTC.

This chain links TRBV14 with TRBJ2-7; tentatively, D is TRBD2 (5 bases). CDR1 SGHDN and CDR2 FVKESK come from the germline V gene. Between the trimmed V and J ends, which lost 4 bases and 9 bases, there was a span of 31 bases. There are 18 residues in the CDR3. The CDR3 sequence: CASSPRIRDILESGGQYF. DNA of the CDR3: TGTGCCAGCAGCCCCCGGATTCGCGATATTCTCGAAAGTGGAGGGCAGTACTTC. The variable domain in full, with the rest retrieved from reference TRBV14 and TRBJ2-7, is EAGVTQFPSHSVIEKGQTVTLRCDPISGHDNLYWYRRVMGKEIKFLLHFVKESKQDESGMPNNRFLAERTGGTYSTLKVQPAELEDSGVYFCASSPRIRDILESGGQYFGPGTRLTVT.

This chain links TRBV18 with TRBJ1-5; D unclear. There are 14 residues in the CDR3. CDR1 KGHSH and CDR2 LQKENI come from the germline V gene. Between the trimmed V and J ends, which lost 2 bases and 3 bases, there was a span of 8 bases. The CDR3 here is CASSPSQNNQPQHF. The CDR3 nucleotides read TGTGCCAGCTCACCAAGTCAGAACAATCAGCCCCAGCATTTT.

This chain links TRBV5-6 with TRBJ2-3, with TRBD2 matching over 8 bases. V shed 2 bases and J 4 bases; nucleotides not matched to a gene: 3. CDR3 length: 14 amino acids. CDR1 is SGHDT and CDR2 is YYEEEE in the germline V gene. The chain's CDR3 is CASSFRTSSDTQYF. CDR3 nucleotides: TGTGCCAGCAGCTTCCGGACTAGCTCAGATACGCAGTATTTT.